This passage covers 25 T cell receptor beta chains from one sample sequenced in a study. TCRdb reprocessed the 5' RACE reads via MiXCR and lists one record per CDR3 protein. This table has approximately 40,000 distinct CDR3 sequences, over 25% appearing once. The sample comprised tumor-infiltrating memory CD4+ T cells sorted from the breast tumor. Sample subset: memory CD4+ T cells, CD4+CD45RO+CD25-. These receptors came from a female donor with breast cancer.

This chain connects TRBV7-3 to TRBJ1-3, with TRBD1 matching 9 bases. CDR1 and CDR2 from the germline V gene are SGHTA and FQGTGA. Trimming at V came to 2 bases and at J to 4 bases, leaving 3 bases not matched to a gene. There are 15 residues in the CDR3. CDR3 DNA sequence: TGTGCCAGCAGCTTAGGGACAGGGACCGGAAACACCATATATTTT. Its protein product is CASSLGTGTGNTIYF.

This clonotype was counted ten times or more. The V gene is TRBV5-1, the J gene TRBJ1-3; D possibly corresponds to TRBD1 (5 bases). The germline V gene encodes CDR1 SGHRS and CDR2 YFSETQ. The germline V and J ends were trimmed by 0 bases and 1 base, with 14 bases remaining between them. This CDR3 has 17 residues. The CDR3 DNA reads TGCGCCAGCAGCTTGGGGGGGATGACAAGTTCTGGAAACACCATATATTTT. Translated: CASSLGGMTSSGNTIYF.

This clonotype was counted only a few times. The rearrangement uses TRBV4-1 and TRBJ2-1, with TRBD1 identical over 9 bases. Germline values: CDR1 MGHRA, CDR2 YSYEKL. The CDR3 contains 16 residues. V lost 1 base and J lost 6; bases outside the gene matches: 7. CDR3: CASSQGQGVGGNEQFF. As DNA, the CDR3 is TGCGCCAGCAGCCAAGGACAGGGGGTTGGGGGCAATGAGCAGTTCTTC.

The chain has TRBV28 and TRBJ1-1; 8 bases match TRBD1. V lost 6 bases, J lost 3 bases, and 6 bases stayed unmatched. Germline CDR1 and CDR2: MDHEN and SYDVKM. The length of the CDR3 is 14 residues. The CDR3 loop reads CASSSGTGDTEAFF. Written as DNA, the CDR3 is TGTGCCAGCAGCTCCGGGACAGGAGACACTGAAGCTTTCTTT.

Many counts were recorded for this clonotype. The V call is TRBV29-1, the J call TRBJ2-7; TRBD1 aligns across 12 bases. Trimming took 6 bases from V and 6 from J; bases not matched to a gene: 9. Germline V lookup: CDR1 SQVTM, CDR2 ANQGSEA. The length of the CDR3 is 14 residues. In DNA, the CDR3 is TGCAGCGTGGGGTCGGGACAGGGGGCGCGCGAGCAGTACTTC. It yields the protein CSVGSGQGAREQYF.

The chain is built from TRBV27 and TRBJ2-4; no clear D. Germline assignment: CDR1 MNHEY and CDR2 SMNVEV (reference sequence). Deletions cut 3 bases from V and 3 bases from J, with 12 bases between. CDR3 length: 15 residues. The DNA of the CDR3 is TGTGCCAGCAGTTTTTCGGGTGTGGGCAAAAACATTCAGTACTTC. This encodes CASSFSGVGKNIQYF.

This clonotype has more than one count but fewer than ten. The chain has TRBV4-1 and TRBJ1-4; 8 bases line up with TRBD1. In germline, CDR1 is MGHRA, CDR2 YSYEKL. The CDR3 consists of 14 residues. V was clipped by 6 bases and J by 5 bases; unmatched bases: 5. The DNA of the CDR3 is TGCGCCAGCAGTCGGGACAGGAGCAATGAAAAACTGTTTTTT. Amino acids: CASSRDRSNEKLFF.

This chain uses TRBV27 with TRBJ2-1; maybe TRBD2 (5 bases). Germline V lookup: CDR1 MNHEY, CDR2 SMNVEV (reference sequence). Deletions cut 5 bases from V and 6 bases from J, with 17 bases between. The CDR3 runs to 15 residues. The CDR3 region is CASSPRWGTSNEQFF. CDR3 bases: TGTGCCAGCAGTCCCCGATGGGGAACTAGCAATGAGCAGTTCTTC.

The table lists this clonotype with a few counts. CDR3 sequence reads: CASQDLNTEAFF. The CDR3 DNA is TGTGCCAGTCAGGATTTGAACACTGAAGCTTTCTTT. The chain joins TRBV6-1 to TRBJ1-1; D not resolved. The CDR3 is 12 residues long. V was clipped by 9 bases and J by 0 bases, with 8 bases between them. Germline V gene lookup returns CDR1 MNHNS and CDR2 SASEGT.

The chain links TRBV19 to TRBJ2-6, with 11 bases identical to TRBD1. Germline V gene sequence: CDR1 LNHDA, CDR2 SQIVND (reference sequence). With V trimmed by 5 bases and J by 0 bases, 3 bases remained unmatched. The CDR3 totals 17 residues. The DNA for the CDR3 is TGTGCCAGTAGTCGGGACAGGGGGAGCTCTGGGGCCAACGTCCTGACTTTC. It encodes CASSRDRGSSGANVLTF.

The V and J genes are TRBV20-1 and TRBJ2-3; 7 nucleotides agree with TRBD2. The CDR3 consists of 16 residues. Germline V lookup: CDR1 DFQATT, CDR2 SNEGSKA (reference sequence). V lost 3 bases and J lost 5; bases outside the gene matches: 14. The chain's CDR3 is CSARASGPSSGDTQYF. Written as DNA, the CDR3 is TGCAGTGCTAGGGCTAGCGGCCCCTCCAGTGGAGATACGCAGTATTTT.

Notes on this clonotype: A single base separates this from a much larger clone, so it may be a read error. The V call is TRBV28, the J call TRBJ1-3; D ambiguous. Germline lookup yields CDR1 MDHEN and CDR2 SYDVKM. The CDR3 loop spans 15 amino acids. Here the CDR3 reads CASSLESLSGTTIYF. The CDR3 DNA follows: TGTGCCAGCAGTTTGGAGTCCCTCTCTGGAACCACCATATATTTT.

The CDR3 DNA is TGTGCCAGCAGTTTAGGTGGCCACCGTACGAACACTGAAGCTTTCTTT. Translation: CASSLGGHRTNTEAFF. V and J are TRBV28 and TRBJ1-1, with D uncertain. CDR1 is MDHEN and CDR2 is SYDVKM in the germline V gene. The V and J ends lost 2 bases and 1 base respectively, with 14 bases between them. This CDR3 is built from 16 residues.

This clonotype was counted a few times. The V call is TRBV6-5, the J call TRBJ2-3, with no clear D. Trimming shortened V by 2 bases and J by 2 bases, and 14 bases separated the two germline ends. In germline, CDR1 is MNHEY, CDR2 SVGAGI. The CDR3 covers 16 residues. The CDR3 DNA reads as TGTGCCAGCAGTTACGGGCTCCGGTCCGACACAGATACGCAGTATTTT. Translation gives CASSYGLRSDTDTQYF.

This clonotype was counted only a few times. The V and J genes are TRBV5-6 and TRBJ2-5, with D perhaps assigned TRBD1 or TRBD2 (5 bases each). Per germline, CDR1 SGHDT and CDR2 YYEEEE. The V end lost 0 bases, the J end lost 9 bases, and 24 bases lay between the germline ends. The CDR3 spans 17 residues. The CDR3 spells CASSLGARTSALGAQYF. In DNA, the CDR3 is TGTGCCAGCAGCTTGGGGGCCAGGACATCAGCACTAGGGGCCCAGTACTTC. The full variable domain, completed using reference TRBV5-6 and TRBJ2-5, is DAGVTQSPTHLIKTRGQQVTLRCSPKSGHDTVSWYQQALGQGPQFIFQYYEEEERQRGNFPDRFSGHQFPNYSSELNVNALLLGDSALYLCASSLGARTSALGAQYFGPGTRLLVL.

V gene TRBV5-1 combines with J gene TRBJ2-2; TRBD1 matches 9 bases. Germline values: CDR1 SGHRS, CDR2 YFSETQ. V lost 7 bases and J lost 6; bases outside the gene matches: 7. There are 14 residues in the CDR3. DNA for the CDR3: TGCGCCAGCGGACGGGACAGGGCTTCCGGGGAGCTGTTTTTT. Translation gives CASGRDRASGELFF.

This clonotype turned up a few times. Sequence at one end of the junction differs from germline and may be a read error. The V gene is TRBV12-3 or TRBV12-4, the J gene TRBJ1-1; possibly TRBD1 for D (6 bases). The CDR3 is 14 residues long. In DNA, the CDR3 is TGTGCCAGCAGTTTTAAAGGGGGGAACACTCAAGCTTTCTTT. Its protein is CASSFKGGNTQAFF.

The J gene is TRBJ1-5, the V gene TRBV12-3 or TRBV12-4; D remains unclear. The CDR3 covers 16 residues. The germline V and J ends were trimmed by 3 bases and 3 bases, with 15 bases remaining between them. CDR3 amino acids: CASSLTFRASNQPQHF. DNA for the CDR3: TGTGCCAGCAGTTTGACCTTTCGGGCTTCCAATCAGCCCCAGCATTTT.

This chain links TRBV11-2 with TRBJ2-2; D unresolved. Germline values: CDR1 SGHAT, CDR2 FQNNGV. The CDR3 sequence is 11 residues long. V shed 7 bases and J shed 6 bases, with 6 bases lying between them. In DNA form, the CDR3 reads TGTGCCAGCAATGGGGCCGGGGAGCTGTTTTTT. Its translation: CASNGAGELFF. The full variable domain, in which reference TRBV11-2 and TRBJ2-2 provide the parts outside the CDR3, is EAGVAQSPRYKIIEKRQSVAFWCNPISGHATLYWYQQILGQGPKLLIQFQNNGVVDDSQLPKDRFSAERLKGVDSTLKIQPAKLEDSAVYLCASNGAGELFFGEGSRLTVL.

This chain joins TRBV5-6 and TRBJ2-1; the match to TRBD1 covers 10 bases. Germline loops: CDR1 SGHDT, CDR2 YYEEEE. This CDR3 spans 14 amino acids. V lost 3 bases to trimming and J lost 8 bases; unmatched junction nucleotides: 5. The CDR3 nucleotides read TGTGCCAGCAGCTCCGGGACAGGGGTAGATGAGCAGTTCTTC. Translating it yields CASSSGTGVDEQFF.

CDR3: CASSREIGNNEQFF. The CDR3 DNA is TGTGCCAGCAGTCGGGAGATTGGGAACAATGAGCAGTTCTTC. J is TRBJ2-1 and V is TRBV2, with TRBD2 as a possible D gene (6 bases). The V end lost 5 bases, the J end lost 5 bases, and 13 bases lay between the germline ends. This CDR3 comprises 14 residues. The germline V gene has CDR1 SNHLY and CDR2 FYNNEI.

This clonotype has ten or more counts. The J gene is TRBJ2-1, the V gene TRBV24-1, with D maybe TRBD2 (6 bases). Trimming left V 4 bases short and J 13 bases short, with 16 bases between. Germline V gives CDR1 KGHDR, CDR2 SFDVKD. CDR3 length: 13 amino acids. This CDR3 is CATSDPPAGLQFF. The CDR3 DNA follows: TGTGCCACCAGTGACCCACCGGCGGGACTTCAGTTCTTC.

Points on this clonotype: Being one base from a much bigger clone, this may be a read error. This chain links TRBV4-1 with TRBJ1-5; D remains ambiguous. Per germline, CDR1 MGHRA and CDR2 YSYEKL. The CDR3 runs 17 residues. Trimming stripped 4 bases from V and 1 base from J, with 17 bases between. Written as DNA, the CDR3 is TGCGCCAGCAGCCGTCCACCGGGAGGGAGAAGCAATCAGCCCCAGCATTTT. It codes for CASSRPPGGRSNQPQHF.

This clonotype has a handful of counts. V and J are TRBV2 and TRBJ1-1; the D is unclear. The CDR3 consists of 13 residues. With 1 base removed from V and 2 bases from J, the gap between germline ends came to 5 bases. Germline CDR1 SNHLY, CDR2 FYNNEI. CDR3 protein: CASSEDPNTEAFF. CDR3 DNA sequence: TGTGCCAGCAGTGAAGATCCTAACACTGAAGCTTTCTTT.

V usage is TRBV7-8 and J usage is TRBJ2-3; D unclear. V was shortened by 0 bases and J by 5 bases, with 6 bases between the two germline ends. This CDR3 region has 13 residues. Germline CDR1 reads SGHVS; CDR2 reads FQNEAQ. The DNA of the CDR3 is TGTGCCAGCAGCTTAGCTGCGAAAGATACGCAGTATTTT. This translates into CASSLAAKDTQYF.